Listed here are 27 T cell receptor beta chains from one sample, sequenced in a study of blood T cell repertoires in COVID-19. Assay: immunoSEQ multiplex PCR; the TCRdb copy retains only in-frame clones and omits some. The sample yields roughly 100,000 clones, about 80% seen once. The sequenced sample was peripheral blood. The receptors come from a woman between 65 and 79 years old with acute or convalescent COVID-19.

This chain connects TRBV2 to TRBJ1-1; 9 bases agree with TRBD1. The V gene's germline CDR1 is SNHLY and CDR2 FYNNEI. Unmatched junction bases numbered 14, after V lost 8 bases and J lost 4 bases. The CDR3 is 16 amino acids. Here the CDR3 reads CASYRTGDPVSTEAFF. The CDR3, as DNA: TGTGCCAGCTACCGGACAGGGGATCCGGTAAGCACTGAAGCTTTCTTT. The full variable domain, rest sourced from reference TRBV2 and TRBJ1-1, is EPEVTQTPSHQVTQMGQEVILRCVPISNHLYFYWYRQILGQKVEFLVSFYNNEISEKSEIFDDQFSVERPDGSNFTLKIRSTKLEDSAMYFCASYRTGDPVSTEAFFGQGTRLTVV.

This chain connects TRBV5-1 to TRBJ1-2, with 7 positions matching TRBD1. The CDR3 runs 15 residues. The germline V gene encodes CDR1 SGHRS and CDR2 YFSETQ. V gave up 2 bases and J gave up 2 bases; unmatched junction bases: 6. The CDR3 DNA reads TGCGCCAGCAGCTTATCGACAGGGAAGAACTATGGCTACACCTTC. Its translation: CASSLSTGKNYGYTF.

The chain combines TRBV18 with TRBJ1-6; 9 nucleotides agree with TRBD1. The V segment lost 3 bases and the J segment 7 bases; nucleotides outside the gene matches: 10. The germline CDR1 and CDR2 sequences are KGHSH and LQKENI. This CDR3 comprises 17 residues. CDR3 residues: CASSPDRTGAVNSPLHF. CDR3 DNA sequence: TGTGCCAGCTCACCCGACAGGACAGGGGCTGTAAATTCACCCCTCCACTTT.

In DNA form, the CDR3 reads TGTGCCAGCAGCTTAGGTAGTAGCGGGTCCTACGAGCAGTACTTC. Translating it yields CASSLGSSGSYEQYF. This chain connects TRBV7-8 to TRBJ2-7; 7 bases map to TRBD2. V trimming: 1 base; J trimming: 1 base; junction bases outside the gene matches: 4. The CDR3 is 15 residues long. The V gene's germline CDR1 is SGHVS and CDR2 FQNEAQ.

This clone was seen a handful of times. The gene calls are TRBV4-1 and TRBJ1-2; D remains ambiguous. Germline V CDR1 and CDR2: MGHRA, YSYEKL. V was cut by 0 bases and J by 8 bases, with 16 bases left in between. The CDR3 extends over 15 amino acids. The CDR3 spells CASSQDGRQLGGYTF. The DNA of the CDR3 is TGCGCCAGCAGCCAAGATGGTCGGCAGCTAGGCGGCTACACCTTC.

The genes are TRBV16 and TRBJ2-5; possible D gene TRBD1, 6 bases. V was clipped by 0 bases and J by 5 bases, with 13 bases between them. The CDR3 length is 15 residues. CDR1 and CDR2 (germline): KGHSY, FQNENV. Here the CDR3 DNA reads TGTGCCAGCAGCCAATCGGGACAAACCCGGGAGACCCAGTACTTC. Translating it yields CASSQSGQTRETQYF.

This chain joins TRBV5-4 and TRBJ2-2, with 12 bases matching TRBD2. V was clipped by 4 bases and J by 2 bases; unmatched bases: 3. CDR3 length equals 16 residues. CDR1 is SGHNT, CDR2 YYREEE, per germline (reference sequence). The CDR3, as DNA: TGTGCCAGCAGCGGGGGACTAGCGGGCAACACCGGGGAGCTGTTTTTT. It is translated as CASSGGLAGNTGELFF.

This chain links TRBV3-1 (or the pseudogene TRBV3-2) with TRBJ2-3, with TRBD1 as a possible D gene (7 bases). V lost 4 bases and J lost 7, with 15 bases in between. The CDR3 spans 14 residues. Germline V lookup: CDR1 LGHDT, CDR2 YNNKEL (reference sequence). Written as DNA, the CDR3 is TGTGCCAGCAGCCCCGGAGGGGGCAGCAATACGCAGTATTTT. It yields the protein CASSPGGGSNTQYF.

This chain links TRBV5-6 with TRBJ1-4; the match to TRBD1 covers 7 bases. This CDR3 comprises 15 residues. Germline loops: CDR1 SGHDT, CDR2 YYEEEE. With 0 bases clipped from V and 7 bases from J, the junction kept 6 bases outside the gene matches. The CDR3 reads CASSLGRGLSEKLFF. The CDR3 DNA is TGTGCCAGCAGCTTGGGTAGGGGGCTTTCTGAAAAACTGTTTTTT. Full variable domain (outside the CDR3, taken from reference TRBV5-6 and TRBJ1-4): DAGVTQSPTHLIKTRGQQVTLRCSPKSGHDTVSWYQQALGQGPQFIFQYYEEEERQRGNFPDRFSGHQFPNYSSELNVNALLLGDSALYLCASSLGRGLSEKLFFGSGTQLSVL.

The CDR3 sequence: CASSPGVGGTEAFF. As DNA, the CDR3 is TGTGCCAGCAGCCCGGGAGTCGGGGGAACTGAAGCTTTCTTT. The chain joins TRBV5-5 to TRBJ1-1, with D possibly matching TRBD1 (5 bases). Deletions cut 4 bases from V and 5 bases from J, with 15 bases between. The CDR3 has 14 amino acids. Germline V gene data show CDR1 as SGHKS and CDR2 as YYEKEE (reference sequence).

The V and J genes are TRBV2 and TRBJ1-5; D gene unclear. From germline, CDR1 is SNHLY and CDR2 FYNNEI. This CDR3 has 12 residues. The ends were cut back, 5 bases at V and 5 bases at J, with 7 bases in the middle. CDR3 DNA sequence: TGTGCCAGCAGTTGGCAGGATCAGCCCCAGCATTTT. Protein product: CASSWQDQPQHF.

The chain uses TRBV19 and TRBJ1-1; a possible D gene is TRBD1 (5 bases). Germline V gene lookup returns CDR1 LNHDA and CDR2 SQIVND (reference sequence). The CDR3 sequence is 13 residues long. V was shortened by 2 bases and J by 5 bases, with 9 bases between the two germline ends. The CDR3 DNA follows: TGTGCCAGTAGTATAAAGGGGTGGACTGAAGCTTTCTTT. This translates into CASSIKGWTEAFF.

This chain connects TRBV2 to TRBJ1-2, with D maybe TRBD1 (6 bases). CDR3 length: 13 amino acids. V dropped 10 bases and J dropped 0 bases, with 12 bases sitting between them. Germline lookup yields CDR1 SNHLY and CDR2 FYNNEI. The CDR3 sequence is CATSRTANYGYTF. The CDR3 nucleotides are TGTGCCACCTCCAGGACAGCTAACTATGGCTACACCTTC.

V and J are TRBV6-5 and TRBJ1-1, with TRBD1 as a possible D gene (5 bases). CDR3 length: 15 residues. Trimming removed 0 bases at V and 4 bases at J, with 12 bases between. Germline V CDR1 and CDR2: MNHEY, SVGAGI. The chain's CDR3 is CASSYSLGAGTEAFF. CDR3 sequence (DNA): TGTGCCAGCAGTTACTCGCTAGGGGCCGGCACTGAAGCTTTCTTT.

This chain connects TRBV29-1 to TRBJ1-1; 11 bases match TRBD1. The trim removed 7 bases at V and 5 bases at J, leaving 3 bases unmatched. CDR1 and CDR2 (germline): SQVTM, ANQGSEA. The CDR3 is 12 residues long. The CDR3 DNA reads as TGCAGCGCCGGGGACAGGGGGACTGAAGCTTTCTTT. Its translation: CSAGDRGTEAFF.

V is TRBV6-1 and J is TRBJ1-2; D is unclear. CDR1 and CDR2 from the germline V gene are MNHNS and SASEGT. Trimming removed 3 bases from V and 2 bases from J, with 10 bases in between. This CDR3 has 14 amino acids. The CDR3, as DNA: TGTGCCAGCAGTGATCACAGATCCAACTATGGCTACACCTTC. It encodes CASSDHRSNYGYTF.

A single count supports this clone. The V gene is TRBV4-1, the J gene TRBJ1-2; 7 nucleotides agree with TRBD1. The CDR3 extends over 15 amino acids. Per the germline V gene, CDR1 is MGHRA and CDR2 is YSYEKL. Unmatched junction bases numbered 6, after V lost 1 base and J lost 4 bases. The CDR3 DNA sequence: TGCGCCAGCAGCCAAGCGCCCCAGGGGGGCTATGGCTACACCTTC. It translates to CASSQAPQGGYGYTF.

The gene calls are TRBV27 and TRBJ1-1; no clear D gene. CDR1 MNHEY and CDR2 SMNVEV come from the germline V gene (reference sequence). The CDR3 is made up of 14 amino acids. Between the trimmed V and J ends, which lost 6 bases and 5 bases, there was a span of 16 bases. For the CDR3, the DNA is TGTGCCAGCAGAGAAGGTCCTGGCGGAACTGAAGCTTTCTTT. Translated: CASREGPGGTEAFF.

This clone was seen more than once but under ten times. The chain couples TRBV7-2 to TRBJ1-3; the D is unclear. The CDR3 extends over 14 amino acids. CDR1 SGHTA and CDR2 FQGNSA come from the germline V gene. Between the trimmed V and J ends, which lost 5 bases and 0 bases, there was a span of 8 bases. The CDR3 loop is CASSVQFSGNTIYF. In DNA form, the CDR3 reads TGTGCCAGCAGCGTACAGTTCTCTGGAAACACCATATATTTT.

This clone was counted a few times. The CDR3 nucleotides read TGCGCCAGCAGCTCGGGGACAGGGGGCGGAGGCGAAAAACTGTTTTTT. This encodes CASSSGTGGGGEKLFF. The chain is built from TRBV5-1 and TRBJ1-4; TRBD1 matches at 12 bases. CDR3 length equals 16 residues. Looked up from germline, CDR1 is SGHRS and CDR2 is YFSETQ. The V segment lost 3 bases and the J segment 8 bases; nucleotides outside the gene matches: 8. Together with reference TRBV5-1 and TRBJ1-4, the CDR3 gives the full variable domain: KAGVTQTPRYLIKTRGQQVTLSCSPISGHRSVSWYQQTPGQGLQFLFEYFSETQRNKGNFPGRFSGRQFSNSRSEMNVSTLELGDSALYLCASSSGTGGGGEKLFFGSGTQLSVL.

The V and J genes are TRBV5-8 and TRBJ1-1; D unresolved. The germline V and J ends were trimmed by 0 bases and 5 bases, with 14 bases remaining between them. The CDR3 spans 15 residues. CDR1 SGHTS and CDR2 YDEGEE come from the germline V gene. The CDR3 coding sequence is TGTGCCAGCAGCTTGGGACACAGAGAAAGGACTGAAGCTTTCTTT. This gives the protein CASSLGHRERTEAFF.

The V and J genes are TRBV6-5 and TRBJ2-7; D gene ambiguous. Germline CDR1 reads MNHEY; CDR2 reads SVGAGI. V was pared by 5 bases and J by 2 bases, with 4 bases between. The CDR3 runs 11 residues. CDR3 sequence (DNA): TGTGCCAGCAGTACAACCTACGAGCAGTACTTC. This encodes CASSTTYEQYF.

This chain joins TRBV11-2 and TRBJ1-5; 9 bases are a match to TRBD1. Germline CDR1 is SGHAT and CDR2 is FQNNGV. The CDR3 consists of 17 residues. Trimming removed 1 base from V and 1 base from J; junction bases left unmatched: 5. CDR3 loop: CASSLGTGTGSNQPQHF. The CDR3 DNA reads TGTGCCAGCAGCTTAGGGACCGGGACAGGGAGCAATCAGCCCCAGCATTTT.

The chain has TRBV4-3 and TRBJ1-2; D may be TRBD1 (6 bases). The CDR3 length is 12 residues. V was shortened by 4 bases and J by 8 bases, with 11 bases between the two germline ends. Germline V lookup: CDR1 LGHNA, CDR2 YSLEER. This chain's CDR3 is CASSLDRQGYTF. CDR3 DNA sequence: TGCGCCAGCAGCCTCGACAGGCAGGGCTACACCTTC.

This clone has more than one count but fewer than ten. The chain employs TRBV27 and TRBJ2-1; 8 nucleotides agree with TRBD2. In germline, CDR1 is MNHEY, CDR2 SMNVEV (reference sequence). CDR3 length equals 15 residues. The V gene end was trimmed by 8 bases and the J gene end by 2 bases; junction bases not matched to a gene: 8. CDR3 amino acids: CASGRGGGTYNEQFF. The CDR3 DNA reads as TGTGCCAGCGGCCGGGGGGGCGGGACCTACAATGAGCAGTTCTTC.

The chain links TRBV5-1 to TRBJ1-1, with 7 bases aligning to TRBD1. V was pared by 0 bases and J by 8 bases, with 7 bases of the junction left unmatched. The CDR3 covers 14 residues. Germline V gene data show CDR1 as SGHRS and CDR2 as YFSETQ. This CDR3 reads CASSLATGFTEAFF. The CDR3 bases are TGCGCCAGCAGCTTGGCGACAGGGTTCACCGAAGCTTTCTTT.

The chain recombines TRBV5-4 with TRBJ1-2, with TRBD1 matching over 12 bases. With 4 bases clipped from V and 0 bases from J, the junction kept 4 bases outside the gene matches. The CDR3 runs 16 residues. Per the germline V gene, CDR1 is SGHNT and CDR2 is YYREEE (reference sequence). This CDR3 is CASSQGQGATNYGYTF. CDR3 coding DNA: TGTGCCAGCAGCCAGGGACAGGGGGCCACTAACTATGGCTACACCTTC.